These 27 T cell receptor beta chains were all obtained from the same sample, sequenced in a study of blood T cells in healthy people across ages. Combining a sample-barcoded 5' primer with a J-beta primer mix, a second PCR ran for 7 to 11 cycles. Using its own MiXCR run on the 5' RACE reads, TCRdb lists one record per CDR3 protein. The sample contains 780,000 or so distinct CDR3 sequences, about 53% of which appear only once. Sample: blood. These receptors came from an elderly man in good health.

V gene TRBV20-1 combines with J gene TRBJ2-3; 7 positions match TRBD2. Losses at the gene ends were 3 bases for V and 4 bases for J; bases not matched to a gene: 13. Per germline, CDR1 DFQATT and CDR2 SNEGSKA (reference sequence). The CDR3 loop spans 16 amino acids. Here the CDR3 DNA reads TGCAGTGCTAGCGGCCGCGCGGGGAGGGCCCCAGATACGCAGTATTTT. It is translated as CSASGRAGRAPDTQYF.

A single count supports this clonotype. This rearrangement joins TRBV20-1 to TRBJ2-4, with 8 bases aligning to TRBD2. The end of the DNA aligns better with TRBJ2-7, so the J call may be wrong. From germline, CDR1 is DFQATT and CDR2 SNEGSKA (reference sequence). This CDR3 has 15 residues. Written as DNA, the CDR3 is TGCAGTGCCGCCACTAGCGGTTGGAGCTGGTACGAGCAGTACTTC. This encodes CSAATSGWSWYEQYF.

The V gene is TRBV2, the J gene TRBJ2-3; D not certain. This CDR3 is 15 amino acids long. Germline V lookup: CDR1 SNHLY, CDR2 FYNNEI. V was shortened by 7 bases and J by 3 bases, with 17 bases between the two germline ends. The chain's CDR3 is CASTTQMGRTDTQYF. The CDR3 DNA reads TGTGCCAGCACGACCCAGATGGGTAGGACAGATACGCAGTATTTT.

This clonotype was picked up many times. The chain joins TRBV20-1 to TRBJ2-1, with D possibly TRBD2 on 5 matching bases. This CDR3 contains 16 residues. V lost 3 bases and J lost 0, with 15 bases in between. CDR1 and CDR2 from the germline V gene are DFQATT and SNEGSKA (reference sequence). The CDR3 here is CSASGNPSSSYNEQFF. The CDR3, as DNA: TGCAGTGCTAGCGGGAACCCCTCAAGCTCCTACAATGAGCAGTTCTTC.

The CDR3 spells CSVEETSGTPYEQYF. DNA of the CDR3: TGCAGCGTTGAAGAAACTAGCGGAACACCCTACGAGCAGTACTTC. This chain connects TRBV29-1 to TRBJ2-7, with 8 bases fitting TRBD2. Germline V gives CDR1 SQVTM, CDR2 ANQGSEA. This CDR3 region has 15 residues. The junction had 6 bases not matched to a gene; V was cut back by 0 bases and J by 2 bases.

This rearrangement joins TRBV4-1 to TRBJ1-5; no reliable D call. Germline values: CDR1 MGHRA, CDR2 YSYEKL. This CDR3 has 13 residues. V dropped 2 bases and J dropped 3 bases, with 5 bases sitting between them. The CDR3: CASSQSPNQPQHF. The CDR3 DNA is TGCGCCAGCAGCCAATCTCCCAATCAGCCCCAGCATTTT.

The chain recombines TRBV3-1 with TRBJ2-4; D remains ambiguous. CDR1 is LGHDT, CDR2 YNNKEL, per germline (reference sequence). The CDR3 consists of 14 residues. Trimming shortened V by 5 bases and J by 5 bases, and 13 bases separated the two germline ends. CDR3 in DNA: TGTGCCAGCAGCAGGTGGGAAGGGCAAAACATTCAGTACTTC. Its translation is CASSRWEGQNIQYF. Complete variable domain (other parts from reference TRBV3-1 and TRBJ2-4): DTAVSQTPKYLVTQMGNDKSIKCEQNLGHDTMYWYKQDSKKFLKIMFSYNNKELIINETVPNRFSPKSPDKAHLNLHINSLELGDSAVYFCASSRWEGQNIQYFGAGTRLSVL.

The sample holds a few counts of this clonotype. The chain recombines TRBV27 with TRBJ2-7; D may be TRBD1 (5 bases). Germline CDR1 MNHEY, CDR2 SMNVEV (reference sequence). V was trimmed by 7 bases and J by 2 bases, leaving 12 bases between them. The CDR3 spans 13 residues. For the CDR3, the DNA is TGTGCCAGCACCAGGGCTTCAACCTACGAGCAGTACTTC. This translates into CASTRASTYEQYF.

Here the CDR3 DNA reads TGTGCCACCAGCAGAGATAGCGGGGATTACATCTATGGCTACACCTTC. Protein sequence: CATSRDSGDYIYGYTF. J is TRBJ1-2 and V is TRBV15; no clear D gene. Between the trimmed V and J ends, which lost 0 bases and 4 bases, there was a span of 15 bases. This CDR3 is 16 amino acids long. Germline CDR1 LNHNV, CDR2 YYDKDF (reference sequence).

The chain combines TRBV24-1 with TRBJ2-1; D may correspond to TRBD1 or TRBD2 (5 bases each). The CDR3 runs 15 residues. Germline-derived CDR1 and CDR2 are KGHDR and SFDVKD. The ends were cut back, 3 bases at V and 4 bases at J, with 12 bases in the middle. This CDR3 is CATSDHRDLYNEQFF. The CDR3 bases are TGTGCCACCAGTGATCACCGGGACCTTTACAATGAGCAGTTCTTC.

CDR3 amino acids: CASSHPGTSGYNEQYF. DNA for the CDR3: TGTGCCAGCAGCCACCCCGGGACTAGCGGCTACAATGAGCAGTACTTC. The V gene is TRBV4-2, the J gene TRBJ2-7; 11 nucleotides match TRBD2. CDR1 LGHNA and CDR2 YNFKEQ come from the germline V gene. V shed 3 bases and J 7 bases; nucleotides not matched to a gene: 11. The CDR3 is 16 residues long.

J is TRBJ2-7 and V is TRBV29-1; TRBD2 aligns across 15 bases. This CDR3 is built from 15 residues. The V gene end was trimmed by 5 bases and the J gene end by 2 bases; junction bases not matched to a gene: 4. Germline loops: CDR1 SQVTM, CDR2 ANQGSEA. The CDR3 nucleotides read TGCAGCGTTACGGGACTAGCGGGAGGCACCTACGAGCAGTACTTC. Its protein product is CSVTGLAGGTYEQYF.

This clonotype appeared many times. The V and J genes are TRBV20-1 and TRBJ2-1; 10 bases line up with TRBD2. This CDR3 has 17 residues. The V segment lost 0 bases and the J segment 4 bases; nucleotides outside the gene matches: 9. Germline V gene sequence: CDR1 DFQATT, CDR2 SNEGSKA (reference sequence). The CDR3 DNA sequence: TGCAGTGCTAGAGATCGCACTAGCGGGACGCTTTACAATGAGCAGTTCTTC. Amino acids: CSARDRTSGTLYNEQFF.

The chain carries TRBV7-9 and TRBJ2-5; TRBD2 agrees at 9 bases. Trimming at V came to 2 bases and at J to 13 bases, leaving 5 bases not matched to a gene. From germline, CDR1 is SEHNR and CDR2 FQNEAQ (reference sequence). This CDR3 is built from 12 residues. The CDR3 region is CASSLKGTSLYF. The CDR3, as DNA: TGTGCCAGCAGCTTAAAAGGGACTAGCCTGTACTTC.

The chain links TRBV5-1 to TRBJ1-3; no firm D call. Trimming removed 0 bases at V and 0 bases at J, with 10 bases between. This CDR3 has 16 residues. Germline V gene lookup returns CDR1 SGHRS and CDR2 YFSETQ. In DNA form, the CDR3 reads TGCGCCAGCAGCTTGGGAGCTCAATACTCTGGAAACACCATATATTTT. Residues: CASSLGAQYSGNTIYF.

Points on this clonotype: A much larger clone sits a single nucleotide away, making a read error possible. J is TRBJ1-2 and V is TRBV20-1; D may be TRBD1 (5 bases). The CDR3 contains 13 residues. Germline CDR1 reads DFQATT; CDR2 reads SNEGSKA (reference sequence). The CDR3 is CSARVAESRGCTF. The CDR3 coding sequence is TGCAGTGCTAGAGTGGCAGAATCGAGGGGCTGCACCTTC.

CDR3 DNA sequence: TGTGCCAGCAGCCGTTACCGGGACAGAGCCTACGAGCAGTACTTC. Translated, it gives CASSRYRDRAYEQYF. The chain couples TRBV14 to TRBJ2-7, with 7 bases lining up with TRBD1. After removal of 4 bases from V and 2 bases from J, the junction contained 8 bases not matched to a gene. Germline loops: CDR1 SGHDN, CDR2 FVKESK. This CDR3 is built from 15 residues. Looking up the rest from reference TRBV14 and TRBJ2-7 gives the full variable domain: EAGVTQFPSHSVIEKGQTVTLRCDPISGHDNLYWYRRVMGKEIKFLLHFVKESKQDESGMPNNRFLAERTGGTYSTLKVQPAELEDSGVYFCASSRYRDRAYEQYFGPGTRLTVT.

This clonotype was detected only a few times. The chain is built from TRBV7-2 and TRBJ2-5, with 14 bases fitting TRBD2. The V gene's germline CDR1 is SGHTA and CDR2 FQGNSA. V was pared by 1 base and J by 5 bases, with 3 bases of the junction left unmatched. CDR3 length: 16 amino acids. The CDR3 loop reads CASSLGLAGGSETQYF. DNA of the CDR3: TGTGCCAGCAGCTTAGGACTAGCGGGAGGGTCGGAGACCCAGTACTTC.

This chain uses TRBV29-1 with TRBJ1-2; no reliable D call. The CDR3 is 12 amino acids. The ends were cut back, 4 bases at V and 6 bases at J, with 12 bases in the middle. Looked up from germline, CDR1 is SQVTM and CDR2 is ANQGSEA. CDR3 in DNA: TGCAGCGTTGGTCCAGGTGGAGATGGCTACACCTTC. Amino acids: CSVGPGGDGYTF. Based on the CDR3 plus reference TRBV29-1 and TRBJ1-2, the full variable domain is SAVISQKPSRDICQRGTSLTIQCQVDSQVTMMFWYRQQPGQSLTLIATANQGSEATYESGFVIDKFPISRPNLTFSTLTVSNMSPEDSSIYLCSVGPGGDGYTFGSGTRLTVV.

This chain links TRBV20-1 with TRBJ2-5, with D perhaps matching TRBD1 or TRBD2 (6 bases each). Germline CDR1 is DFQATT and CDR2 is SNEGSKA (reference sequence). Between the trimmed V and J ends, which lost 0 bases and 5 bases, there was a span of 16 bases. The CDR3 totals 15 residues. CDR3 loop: CSARDVGGLVETQYF. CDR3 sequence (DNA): TGCAGTGCTAGAGATGTTGGGGGGCTTGTGGAGACCCAGTACTTC.

The CDR3 coding sequence is TGTGCCAGTCGTCCCCGGGGGCTTAAGGACAATGAGCAGTTCTTC. Residues: CASRPRGLKDNEQFF. The genes are TRBV12-3 or TRBV12-4 and TRBJ2-1; D may match TRBD1 or TRBD2 (6 bases each). This CDR3 comprises 15 residues. V was clipped by 9 bases and J by 5 bases, with 20 bases between them.

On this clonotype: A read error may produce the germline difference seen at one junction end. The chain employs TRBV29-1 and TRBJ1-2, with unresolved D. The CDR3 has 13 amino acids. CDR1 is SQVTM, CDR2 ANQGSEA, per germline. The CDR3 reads CGVEVRWGEEYTF. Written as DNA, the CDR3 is TGCGGCGTTGAAGTCCGTTGGGGTGAGGAATACACCTTC.

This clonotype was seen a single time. The DNA of the CDR3 is TGTGCCAGCAGCTTGGTCCTGGGGACAGCATACTCTGGCTACACCTTC. This gives the protein CASSLVLGTAYSGYTF. The chain links TRBV5-6 to TRBJ1-2; TRBD1 matches 7 bases. CDR3 length equals 16 residues. With 0 bases clipped from V and 7 bases from J, the junction kept 12 bases outside the gene matches. CDR1 SGHDT and CDR2 YYEEEE come from the germline V gene.

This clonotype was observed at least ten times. The CDR3 sequence: CASSTDGVNEKLFF. In DNA form, the CDR3 reads TGTGCCAGCAGCACCGACGGAGTTAATGAAAAACTGTTTTTT. This sequence joins TRBV7-9 and TRBJ1-4; D ambiguous. Deletions cut 5 bases from V and 4 bases from J, with 11 bases between. CDR1 is SEHNR and CDR2 is FQNEAQ in the germline V gene (reference sequence). The CDR3 loop spans 14 amino acids.

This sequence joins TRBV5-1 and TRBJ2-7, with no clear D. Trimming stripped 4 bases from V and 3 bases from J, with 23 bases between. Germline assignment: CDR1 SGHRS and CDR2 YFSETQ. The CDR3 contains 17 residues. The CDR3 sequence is CASSPRRGPDPFYEQYF. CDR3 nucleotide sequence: TGCGCCAGCAGCCCCAGGAGAGGTCCCGACCCCTTCTACGAGCAGTACTTC.

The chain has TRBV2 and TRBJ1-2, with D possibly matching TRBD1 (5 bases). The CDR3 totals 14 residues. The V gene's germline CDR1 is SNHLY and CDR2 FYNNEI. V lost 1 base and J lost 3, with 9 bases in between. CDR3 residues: CASSEGRGYYGYTF. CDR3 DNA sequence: TGTGCCAGCAGTGAAGGGAGGGGTTACTATGGCTACACCTTC. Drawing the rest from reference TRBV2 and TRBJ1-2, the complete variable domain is EPEVTQTPSHQVTQMGQEVILRCVPISNHLYFYWYRQILGQKVEFLVSFYNNEISEKSEIFDDQFSVERPDGSNFTLKIRSTKLEDSAMYFCASSEGRGYYGYTFGSGTRLTVV.

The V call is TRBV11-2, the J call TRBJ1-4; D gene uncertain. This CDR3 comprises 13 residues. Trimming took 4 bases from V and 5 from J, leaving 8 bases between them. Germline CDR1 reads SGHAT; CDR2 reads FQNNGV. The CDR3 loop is CASSSGINEKLFF. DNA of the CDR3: TGTGCCAGCAGCTCGGGGATAAATGAAAAACTGTTTTTT.